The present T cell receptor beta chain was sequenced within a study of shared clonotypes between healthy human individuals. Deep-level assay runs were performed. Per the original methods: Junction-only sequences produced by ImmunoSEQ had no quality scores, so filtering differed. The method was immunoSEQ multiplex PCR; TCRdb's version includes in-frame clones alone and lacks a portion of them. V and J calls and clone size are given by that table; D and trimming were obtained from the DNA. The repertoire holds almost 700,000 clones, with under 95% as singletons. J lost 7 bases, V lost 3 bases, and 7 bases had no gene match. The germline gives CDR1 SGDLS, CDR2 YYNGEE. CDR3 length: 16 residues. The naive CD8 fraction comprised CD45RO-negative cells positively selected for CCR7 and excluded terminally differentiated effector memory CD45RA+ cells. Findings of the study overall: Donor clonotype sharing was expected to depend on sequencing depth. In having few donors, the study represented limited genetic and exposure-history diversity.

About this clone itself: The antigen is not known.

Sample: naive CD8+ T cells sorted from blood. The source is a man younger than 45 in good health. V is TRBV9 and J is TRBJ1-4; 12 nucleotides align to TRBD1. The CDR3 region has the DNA TGTGCCAGCAGCGCAGAAGGGACAGGGGGCGGTGAAAAACTGTTTTTT. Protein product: CASSAEGTGGGEKLFF.